The rows below give T cell receptor beta chains drawn from one sample of a study of Ad26.COV2.S vaccination and SARS-CoV-2 variants. Data came from immunoSEQ multiplex PCR; TCRdb stores just in-frame clones and leaves some out. The data show about 680,000 clones, about 90% seen once. This specimen consisted of peripheral blood, obtained in a trial of Ad26.COV2.S vaccine versus placebo. These TCRs come from a person between 18 and 65 years old who received the Ad26.COV2.S COVID-19 vaccine or a placebo. The CDR3 runs from the conserved cysteine through the conserved F or W. Fields, in order: clone size, J gene, D gene, V gene, CDR3 length, CDR3 protein, CDR3 DNA. D genes are given only for firm matches. Size is omitted from some rows. Given values are once, few, many or a class for expanded clones.

.	TRBJ1-1	.	TRBV6-6	16	CASSYSGGEMNTEAFF	TGTGCCAGCAGTTACTCGGGGGGGGAGATGAACACTGAAGCTTTCTTT
.	TRBJ2-3	.	TRBV19	14	CASSPAFLTDTQYF	TGTGCCAGTTCTCCGGCCTTTTTGACAGATACGCAGTATTTT
.	TRBJ2-5	TRBD2	TRBV7-2	15	CASSLAAGGGETQYF	TGTGCCAGCAGCTTAGCGGCGGGGGGCGGGGAGACCCAGTACTTC
.	TRBJ2-7	.	TRBV30	12	CAWSPGLYEQYF	TGTGCCTGGAGTCCGGGGTTGTACGAGCAGTACTTC
.	TRBJ1-5	.	TRBV2	14	CASSVRQGYQPQHF	TGTGCCAGCAGTGTGCGTCAGGGCTATCAGCCCCAGCATTTT
.	TRBJ2-3	.	TRBV11-2	17	CASSLRGGGGSTDTQYF	TGTGCCAGCAGCTTAAGGGGAGGAGGGGGCAGCACAGATACGCAGTATTTT
.	TRBJ1-4	.	TRBV24-1	14	CATSDSGGDEKLFF	TGTGCCACCAGTGATTCGGGAGGAGATGAAAAACTGTTTTTT
.	TRBJ2-7	.	TRBV13	13	CASSLRESYEQYF	TGTGCCAGCAGCTTAAGGGAATCCTACGAGCAGTACTTC
.	TRBJ1-1	.	TRBV6-1	13	CASSETGVTEAFF	TGTGCCAGCAGTGAAACCGGGGTCACTGAAGCTTTCTTT
.	TRBJ2-7	.	TRBV3-1/TRBV3-2	12	CASSQRGGEQYF	TGTGCCAGCAGCCAGAGGGGTGGCGAGCAGTACTTC
.	TRBJ2-7	.	TRBV5-1	15	CASSPRGGPTYEQYF	TGCGCCAGCAGCCCTAGGGGGGGCCCAACCTACGAGCAGTACTTC
.	TRBJ2-6	.	TRBV3-1/TRBV3-2	18	CASSQVGSENSGANVLTF	TGTGCCAGCAGCCAAGTGGGAAGTGAAAACTCTGGGGCCAACGTCCTGACTTTC
.	TRBJ1-5	.	TRBV5-5	13	CASSPQGKQPQHF	TGTGCCAGCAGCCCACAGGGAAAACAGCCCCAGCATTTT
.	TRBJ2-5	.	TRBV14	14	CASSANGGQETQYF	TGTGCCAGCAGCGCAAATGGGGGCCAAGAGACCCAGTACTTC
.	TRBJ1-6	TRBD1	TRBV4-2	14	CASSQDRANSPLHF	TGTGCCAGCAGCCAGGACAGGGCCAATTCACCCCTCCACTTT
few	TRBJ1-2	.	TRBV4-1	14	CASSHPDGDYGYTF	TGCGCCAGCAGCCACCCCGACGGGGACTATGGCTACACCTTC
.	TRBJ2-7	TRBD1	TRBV7-2	14	CASGKTGGINEQYF	TGTGCCAGCGGAAAGACAGGGGGAATCAACGAGCAGTACTTC
.	TRBJ1-5	TRBD1	TRBV5-1	13	CASSRDRDQPQHF	TGCGCCAGCAGCCGGGACAGGGACCAGCCCCAGCATTTT
.	TRBJ2-1	.	TRBV19	12	CASITGTSEQFF	TGTGCCAGTATTACGGGGACTTCTGAGCAGTTCTTC
.	TRBJ2-1	.	TRBV13	14	CASSLRGLNNEQFF	TGTGCCAGCAGCTTACGGGGGCTTAACAATGAGCAGTTCTTC
.	TRBJ1-2	TRBD1	TRBV9	16	CASRAGETGVAGGYTF	TGTGCCAGCAGGGCGGGCGAGACAGGGGTTGCGGGCGGCTACACCTTC
.	TRBJ2-1	.	TRBV6-5	14	CASTDSESYNEQFF	TGTGCCAGCACCGATAGCGAATCCTACAATGAGCAGTTCTTC
.	TRBJ2-3	TRBD1	TRBV4-1	17	CASSLGTAPLVADTQYF	TGCGCCAGCAGCCTAGGGACAGCTCCCTTAGTGGCAGATACGCAGTATTTT
.	TRBJ1-4	.	TRBV6-2/TRBV6-3	14	CASSTGGGSEKLFF	TGTGCCAGCAGTACCGGGGGAGGAAGTGAAAAACTGTTTTTT
.	TRBJ2-5	.	TRBV18	13	CASSLIGSETQYF	TGTGCCAGCTCTTTGATTGGCTCAGAGACCCAGTACTTC
.	TRBJ1-5	TRBD1	TRBV6-6	15	CASSYAGTADQPQHF	TGTGCCAGCAGTTACGCAGGGACAGCCGATCAGCCCCAGCATTTT
.	TRBJ2-7	TRBD1	TRBV18	15	CASSPLGQGDYEQYF	TGTGCCAGCTCACCACTGGGACAGGGGGACTACGAGCAGTACTTC
.	TRBJ1-5	.	TRBV4-1	17	CASSQPRDGYSNQPQHF	TGCGCCAGCAGCCAACCCCGGGACGGGTATAGCAATCAGCCCCAGCATTTT
.	TRBJ2-5	.	TRBV2	13	CASSFTGLGTQYF	TGTGCCAGCAGTTTTACAGGGTTGGGGACCCAGTACTTC
.	TRBJ2-1	.	TRBV9	13	CASSFPPLNEQFF	TGTGCCAGCAGCTTCCCGCCTCTCAATGAGCAGTTCTTC
.	TRBJ2-7	.	TRBV9	12	CASSTLGYEQYF	TGTGCCAGCAGCACACTAGGATACGAGCAGTACTTC
.	TRBJ1-6	.	TRBV27	17	CASSPKRQSTYNSPLHF	TGTGCCAGCAGTCCCAAACGACAGTCTACCTATAATTCACCCCTCCACTTT
few	TRBJ2-7	.	TRBV28	14	CASSLTVGSYEQYF	TGTGCCAGCAGCCTGACCGTTGGGTCCTACGAGCAGTACTTC
.	TRBJ1-1	.	TRBV15	13	CATSMGGDTEAFF	TGTGCCACCAGCATGGGGGGGGACACTGAAGCTTTCTTT